This TCR beta chain was profiled in a study of early T cells in non-severe SARS-CoV-2 infection. At the level of the study: Sequenced material consisted of bulk RNA (from unsorted whole blood), and chains were unpaired.

The CDR3 contains 17 residues. V lost 0 bases, J lost 4 bases, and 7 bases stayed unmatched. The germline V gene encodes CDR1 MNHEY and CDR2 SMNVEV (reference sequence). This clonotype was detected a few times. Its antigen is as yet unknown. Findings of the study overall: Lookups in VDJdb leaned toward anti-spike CD8 responses and missed private and CD4 specificities.

As part of library construction, unique molecular identifiers were attached to individual cDNA molecules. MiXCR, applied by TCRdb to the 5' RACE reads, yields one record per CDR3 protein. This table holds about 55,000 distinct CDR3 sequences, 9.5% to 15% found once. The TCR originated in an adult who was a healthcare worker with PCR-confirmed SARS-CoV-2 infection or an uninfected control (not recorded which). The J gene is TRBJ2-3, the V gene TRBV27; 10 positions match TRBD2. The sequenced material came from whole blood. CDR3 coding DNA: TGTGCCAGCAGTTTATCCCACCCAGCGGGAGGGCCAGATACGCAGTATTTT. Its protein product is CASSLSHPAGGPDTQYF.